These 14 T cell receptor beta chains came from one sample sequenced in a study of blood T cell repertoires in COVID-19 (TCRdb year 2020). The library relied on the immunoSEQ multiplex PCR assay. Not all clones reach the TCRdb copy of this immuneACCESS table, which keeps in-frame sequences only. Checked studies attribute under half of the gap to unresolved V genes and leave the rest unexplained. Within this sample are about 53,000 clones, with about 86% of them counted one time only. The top ten hold around 4% of the sample. The sequencing sample was made of peripheral blood. These receptors were taken from a man over 45 with acute or convalescent COVID-19.

V usage is TRBV19 and J usage is TRBJ2-7; 10 nucleotides line up with TRBD1. J gave up 7 bases and V 3 bases, and 9 bases lay outside the gene matches. The length of the CDR3 is 15 residues. Germline assignment: CDR1 LNHDA and CDR2 SQIVND (reference sequence). The CDR3 reads CASSISRTGGGEQYF. The CDR3 DNA reads TGTGCCAGTAGTATCTCGAGGACAGGGGGAGGAGAGCAGTACTTC.

V and J are TRBV5-1 and TRBJ2-6; TRBD1 matches at 9 bases. CDR3 length equals 18 residues. In germline, CDR1 is SGHRS, CDR2 YFSETQ. With 3 bases clipped from V and 3 bases from J, the junction kept 10 bases outside the gene matches. CDR3 amino acids: CASSSRPDRGGGANVLTF. CDR3 nucleotide sequence: TGCGCCAGCAGCTCCCGTCCGGACAGGGGAGGTGGGGCCAACGTCCTGACTTTC.

The CDR3 reads CASSPWEDSYNEQFF. The DNA for the CDR3 is TGTGCCAGCTCACCTTGGGAGGATTCCTACAATGAGCAGTTCTTC. The chain employs TRBV18 and TRBJ2-1; D is perhaps TRBD2 (6 bases). The CDR3 consists of 15 residues. The V end was cut by 3 bases, the J end by 1 base, with 10 bases between. The germline V gene encodes CDR1 KGHSH and CDR2 LQKENI.

The chain joins TRBV5-4 to TRBJ1-1; a possible D gene is TRBD1 (6 bases). Deletions cut 5 bases from V and 1 base from J, with 12 bases between. Per the germline V gene, CDR1 is SGHNT and CDR2 is YYREEE (reference sequence). The CDR3 length is 14 residues. This CDR3 reads CASRPMTGNTEAFF. The CDR3 nucleotides read TGTGCCAGCAGGCCCATGACAGGGAACACTGAAGCTTTCTTT.

The chain links TRBV7-9 to TRBJ1-2, with 7 positions matching TRBD1. Germline values: CDR1 SEHNR, CDR2 FQNEAQ (reference sequence). V trimming: 5 bases; J trimming: 4 bases; junction bases outside the gene matches: 4. The CDR3 runs 13 residues. This CDR3 reads CASSLGTVYGYTF. The DNA for the CDR3 is TGTGCCAGCAGCCTCGGGACAGTCTATGGCTACACCTTC.

The chain has TRBV7-9 and TRBJ2-2; D is uncertain. The CDR3 is 15 amino acids. The germline V and J ends were trimmed by 1 base and 6 bases, with 12 bases remaining between them. The germline V gene has CDR1 SEHNR and CDR2 FQNEAQ (reference sequence). The CDR3 coding sequence is TGTGCCAGCAGCTTAGTTGGCCAATACGCCGGGGAGCTGTTTTTT. Its translation is CASSLVGQYAGELFF.

V and J are TRBV2 and TRBJ1-4, with a tentative D call TRBD1 (5 bases). There are 14 residues in the CDR3. Trimming took 4 bases from V and 1 from J, leaving 7 bases between them. Germline loops: CDR1 SNHLY, CDR2 FYNNEI. The CDR3 nucleotides read TGTGCCAGCAGTGGAAGGGGAACTAATGAAAAACTGTTTTTT. Amino acids: CASSGRGTNEKLFF.

The gene calls are TRBV7-3 and TRBJ1-6; 7 nucleotides match TRBD1. This CDR3 comprises 15 residues. In germline, CDR1 is SGHTA, CDR2 FQGTGA. J was trimmed by 9 bases and V by 5 bases; bases with no gene match: 10. Written as DNA, the CDR3 is TGTGCCAGCAGCGAGACGACGGGACAGACTTCACCCCTCCACTTT. Translated: CASSETTGQTSPLHF.

This clone was seen a handful of times. DNA for the CDR3: TGTGCCAGCAGCGAGACTAGCCTTAACACCGGGGAGCTGTTTTTT. Its protein product is CASSETSLNTGELFF. The V call is TRBV14, the J call TRBJ2-2; 7 nucleotides line up with TRBD2. The V and J ends lost 5 bases and 2 bases, in that order; junction bases with no gene match: 5. Germline CDR1 reads SGHDN; CDR2 reads FVKESK. This CDR3 is 15 amino acids long.

The J gene is TRBJ2-7, the V gene TRBV6-2 or TRBV6-3, with D possibly being TRBD2 (5 bases). Germline V gene lookup returns CDR1 MNHEY and CDR2 SVGEGT. Trimming shortened V by 3 bases and J by 5 bases, and 17 bases separated the two germline ends. The CDR3 has 15 residues. CDR3 residues: CASSYGWVGNNEQYF. As DNA, the CDR3 is TGTGCCAGCAGTTATGGGTGGGTCGGGAATAACGAGCAGTACTTC.

This chain joins TRBV5-1 and TRBJ1-3; 11 bases line up with TRBD1. Germline V gene sequence: CDR1 SGHRS, CDR2 YFSETQ. V was pared by 3 bases and J by 2 bases, with 4 bases of the junction left unmatched. The length of the CDR3 is 16 residues. The DNA of the CDR3 is TGCGCCAGCAGCTACCGGACAGGGGGCACTGGAAACACCATATATTTT. Protein product: CASSYRTGGTGNTIYF.

The gene calls are TRBV30 and TRBJ1-4; D gene unclear. CDR1 and CDR2 (germline): GTSNPN, SVGIG (reference sequence). V lost 2 bases and J lost 7, with 5 bases in between. The CDR3 totals 11 residues. The CDR3 DNA reads as TGTGCCTGGAGTTCCGGTGAAAAACTGTTTTTT. Protein product: CAWSSGEKLFF.

The gene calls are TRBV18 and TRBJ1-3, with D possibly matching TRBD1 (5 bases). Looked up from germline, CDR1 is KGHSH and CDR2 is LQKENI. V gave up 2 bases and J gave up 0 bases, with 5 bases separating them. There are 14 residues in the CDR3. The CDR3 here is CASSPDSSGNTIYF. In nucleotides, the CDR3 is TGTGCCAGCTCACCAGACAGCTCTGGAAACACCATATATTTT.

The chain employs TRBV28 and TRBJ1-5, with D perhaps TRBD1 (5 bases). Germline CDR1 is MDHEN and CDR2 is SYDVKM. V was trimmed by 7 bases and J by 6 bases, leaving 16 bases between them. The CDR3 consists of 14 residues. CDR3 in amino acids: CASNIGQGSQPQHF. As DNA, the CDR3 is TGTGCCAGCAACATAGGGCAGGGAAGTCAGCCCCAGCATTTT.